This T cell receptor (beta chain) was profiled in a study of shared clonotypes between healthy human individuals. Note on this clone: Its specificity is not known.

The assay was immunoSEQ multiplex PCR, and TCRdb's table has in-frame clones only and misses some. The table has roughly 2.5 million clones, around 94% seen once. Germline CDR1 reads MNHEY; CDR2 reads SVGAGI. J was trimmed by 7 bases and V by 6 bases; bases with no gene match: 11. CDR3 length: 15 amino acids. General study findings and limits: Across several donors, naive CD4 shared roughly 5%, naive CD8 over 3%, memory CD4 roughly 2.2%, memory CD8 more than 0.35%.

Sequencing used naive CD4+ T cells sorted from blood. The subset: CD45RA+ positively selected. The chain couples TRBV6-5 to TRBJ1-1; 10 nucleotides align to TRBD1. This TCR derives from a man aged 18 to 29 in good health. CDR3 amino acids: CASSKTGTGEHEAFF. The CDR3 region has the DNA TGTGCCAGCAGCAAAACCGGGACAGGGGAACATGAAGCTTTCTTT.